A selection of T cell receptor beta chains follows, all from one sample in a study of T-cell memory formation after mild COVID-19. TCRdb used MiXCR to reprocess the 5' RACE reads, holding one entry per CDR3 protein. The sample yields over 350,000 distinct CDR3 sequences, around 24% seen once. Sequencing was done on a sample of PBMCs or a T cell subset sorted from them (not recorded which). Receptors originate from an adult woman who had mild COVID-19 (a few samples of this study predate the infection). Cell type and time point are not known. Both conserved end residues are part of each CDR3. The D gene is left open where the match is weak. Size values are once, few and many counts, or a class for expanded clones, and some rows have none.

clone_size	d_call	v_call	j_call	cdr3_nt	cdr3_aa
-	-	TRBV5-1	TRBJ1-2	TGCGCCAGCAGCTTACAGGCAGTTGATGGCTACACCTTC	CASSLQAVDGYTF
few	-	TRBV7-7	TRBJ2-2	TGTGCTAGCAGCTCCCGGGAGTTCGGCACCGGGGAGCTGTTTTTT	CASSSREFGTGELFF
-	-	TRBV29-1	TRBJ2-3	TGCAGCGTTGTAACGGGAGGCACAGATACGCAGTATTTT	CSVVTGGTDTQYF
few	-	TRBV29-1	TRBJ1-5	TGCAGCGTTGCCCTCGGAGGGGACCAGCCCCAGCATTTT	CSVALGGDQPQHF
few	TRBD1	TRBV4-1	TRBJ2-7	TGCGCCAGCAGCCAAGAAGGAACAGGGGGCGAAGAGCAGTACTTC	CASSQEGTGGEEQYF
few	-	TRBV29-1	TRBJ1-2	TGCAGCGTGTTCCAGGGCTATGGCTACACCTTC	CSVFQGYGYTF
few	TRBD2	TRBV20-1	TRBJ2-1	TGCAGTGCTCAGCGGGAGGTATATAGTGAGCAGTTCTTC	CSAQREVYSEQFF
many	-	TRBV12-3/TRBV12-4	TRBJ2-1	TGTGCCAGCAGACGGGACGGGGGAGCCGATTTCAATGAGCAGTTCTTC	CASRRDGGADFNEQFF
-	-	TRBV20-1	TRBJ2-1	TGCAGTGCTAGAGATATGCCAGGGAATACCTACAATGAGCAGTTCTTC	CSARDMPGNTYNEQFF
-	-	TRBV24-1	TRBJ2-5	TGCGCCCTCAACCAGCGGCTACCGTACCAAGAGACCCAGTACTTC	CALNQRLPYQETQYF
few	TRBD1	TRBV5-1	TRBJ2-3	TGCGCCAGCATTGGGACAGACACAGATACGCAGTATTTT	CASIGTDTDTQYF